Listed here are 20 T cell receptor beta chains from one sample, sequenced in a study of lymphopenia after photon versus proton radiotherapy. Repertoires were generated with immunoSEQ multiplex PCR, while TCRdb's copy carries only in-frame clones and drops some. There are 2,000 to 2,500 clones in the sample; 70% to 80% occur only once, and approximately 40% lies in the top ten. The source material was peripheral blood, sampled from a patient treated with photon-based radiotherapy. Receptors were obtained from a man aged 80 or over with cholangiocarcinoma.

This chain uses TRBV5-1 with TRBJ1-4; 8 positions match TRBD1. Per the germline V gene, CDR1 is SGHRS and CDR2 is YFSETQ. This CDR3 is built from 14 residues. J lost 5 bases, V lost 4 bases, and 4 bases had no gene match. DNA for the CDR3: TGCGCCAGCAGCACGACAGGGGCGAATGAAAAACTGTTTTTT. Protein: CASSTTGANEKLFF.

The V and J genes are TRBV30 and TRBJ1-2, with a possible D match to TRBD1 (5 bases). Germline V lookup: CDR1 GTSNPN, CDR2 SVGIG (reference sequence). The CDR3 is 15 amino acids. V gave up 2 bases and J gave up 3 bases, with 16 bases separating them. CDR3 DNA sequence: TGTGCCTGGAGTCCCATCCCGGGAGGGGACTATGGCTACACCTTC. It encodes CAWSPIPGGDYGYTF.

The rearrangement joins TRBV6-5 to TRBJ1-1; D not certain. The V end lost 2 bases, the J end lost 5 bases, and 15 bases lay between the germline ends. The germline gives CDR1 MNHEY, CDR2 SVGAGI. This CDR3 is built from 15 residues. CDR3 in amino acids: CASSYGLIKGTEAFF. CDR3 DNA sequence: TGTGCCAGCAGTTACGGGCTAATTAAAGGGACTGAAGCTTTCTTT.

This chain uses TRBV10-1 with TRBJ2-1; tentative D call: TRBD2 (6 bases). V dropped 4 bases and J dropped 2 bases, with 9 bases sitting between them. Germline CDR1 reads WNHNN; CDR2 reads SYGVQD (reference sequence). The CDR3 covers 14 residues. The CDR3 nucleotides are TGCGCCAGCAGTGGGCGGGAAACCTACAATGAGCAGTTCTTC. Translating it yields CASSGRETYNEQFF.

In this sample, this clone turned up a few times. The rearrangement joins TRBV7-8 to TRBJ1-1, with D uncertain. The CDR3 is 15 amino acids. The V gene's germline CDR1 is SGHVS and CDR2 FQNEAQ. Trimming shortened V by 2 bases and J by 2 bases, and 12 bases separated the two germline ends. CDR3 nucleotides: TGTGCCAGCAGCTTAACGGGGAGGTTCAACACTGAAGCTTTCTTT. Translating it yields CASSLTGRFNTEAFF.

This clone was detected only once. The gene calls are TRBV4-1 and TRBJ1-1, with D perhaps matching TRBD1 (6 bases). Trimming took off 1 base at V and 8 bases at J, with 17 bases between the two ends. Per the germline V gene, CDR1 is MGHRA and CDR2 is YSYEKL. The CDR3 has 15 amino acids. The CDR3: CASSQADRLPPEAFF. As DNA, the CDR3 is TGCGCCAGCAGCCAAGCCGACAGGCTTCCCCCCGAAGCTTTCTTT.

This sequence joins TRBV23-1 and TRBJ2-6; D unresolved. TRBV23-1 is reported as an ORF; its role is uncertain. Trimming took 5 bases from V and 5 from J, leaving 22 bases between them. The CDR3 has 18 amino acids. CDR3 sequence (DNA): TGCGCCAGCAGTTACGTACATACGCAACAAAGTCGGGCCAACGTCCTGACTTTC. Translation gives CASSYVHTQQSRANVLTF.

The table lists this clone with a few counts. This chain uses TRBV10-2 with TRBJ2-1, with D perhaps matching TRBD2 (7 bases). Germline lookup yields CDR1 WSHSY and CDR2 SAAADI. The CDR3 is made up of 15 amino acids. V was cut by 6 bases and J by 0 bases, with 12 bases left in between. CDR3 nucleotides: TGCGCCAGCAGCGGGGGGACACCCTCCTACAATGAGCAGTTCTTC. Amino acid sequence: CASSGGTPSYNEQFF.

This clone was seen a single time. The rearrangement links TRBV28 to TRBJ2-3; D gene uncertain. V lost 6 bases and J 2 bases, leaving 15 bases between the germline ends. Germline V gene data show CDR1 as MDHEN and CDR2 as SYDVKM. This CDR3 region has 15 residues. The CDR3 loop is CASSPPSSHTDTQYF. CDR3 DNA sequence: TGTGCCAGCAGCCCCCCGAGCAGCCACACAGATACGCAGTATTTT.

This clone was detected a few times. The CDR3 region has the DNA TGCGCCAGCAGCCAACAACCGGGACTAGCGGGGGGGCCGGTAGATACGCAGTATTTT. This codes for CASSQQPGLAGGPVDTQYF. The V and J genes are TRBV4-1 and TRBJ2-3; TRBD2 aligns across 16 bases. Germline V gene lookup returns CDR1 MGHRA and CDR2 YSYEKL. V trimming: 2 bases; J trimming: 5 bases; junction bases outside the gene matches: 10. The CDR3 is 19 residues long.

Note on this clone: At one end, the junction sequence differs from germline, possibly due to a read error. Here the CDR3 DNA reads TGTGCCATCAGTGCGGTAGCGGTGACAGATACGCAGTATTTT. Its protein is CAISAVAVTDTQYF. The genes are TRBV6-1 and TRBJ2-3, with a weak D call TRBD2 (6 bases). The CDR3 has 14 residues. The germline V gene has CDR1 MNHNS and CDR2 SASEGT.

This chain links TRBV27 with TRBJ2-7, with D possibly being TRBD1 (5 bases). Trimming took off 7 bases at V and 1 base at J, with 14 bases between the two ends. The CDR3 contains 14 residues. The germline gives CDR1 MNHEY, CDR2 SMNVEV (reference sequence). The CDR3 nucleotides are TGTGCCAGCAACCCTGGGGCTCAGTCCTACGAGCAGTACTTC. Translation: CASNPGAQSYEQYF.

The chain uses TRBV11-2 and TRBJ2-7; possibly TRBD1 for D (5 bases). CDR3 size: 14 residues. The germline V and J ends were trimmed by 4 bases and 1 base, with 11 bases remaining between them. Germline V gene sequence: CDR1 SGHAT, CDR2 FQNNGV. The CDR3 nucleotides read TGTGCCAGCAGCTACAGGACCCTTTCCTACGAGCAGTACTTC. Protein sequence: CASSYRTLSYEQYF.

For the CDR3, the DNA is TGTGCCAGCAGCAAGGACACCGAAAAACTGTTTTTT. As protein: CASSKDTEKLFF. V and J are TRBV5-4 and TRBJ1-4, with D possibly matching TRBD1 (5 bases). Per germline, CDR1 SGHNT and CDR2 YYREEE (reference sequence). The CDR3 has 12 residues. Trimming removed 4 bases from V and 8 bases from J, with 9 bases in between.

The chain joins TRBV25-1 to TRBJ2-7; TRBD1 matches 7 bases. V was clipped by 8 bases and J by 3 bases; unmatched bases: 10. Germline V gene lookup returns CDR1 MGHDK and CDR2 SYGVNS. The CDR3 is made up of 14 amino acids. CDR3 amino acids: CASSDREAFYEQYF. For the CDR3, the DNA is TGTGCCAGCTCCGACAGGGAAGCCTTCTACGAGCAGTACTTC.

This clone was seen once. The J gene is TRBJ1-2, the V gene TRBV6-6; tentative D call: TRBD1 (5 bases). CDR1 and CDR2 from the germline V gene are MNHNY and SVGAGI (reference sequence). Between the trimmed V and J ends, which lost 6 bases and 2 bases, there was a span of 10 bases. The CDR3 totals 13 residues. DNA for the CDR3: TGTGCCAGCAGCTCGGGACGGAACTATGGCTACACCTTC. Amino acid sequence: CASSSGRNYGYTF.

The chain recombines TRBV10-3 with TRBJ2-3; D is possibly TRBD2 (6 bases). Germline V lookup: CDR1 ENHRY, CDR2 SYGVKD. Between the trimmed V and J ends, which lost 6 bases and 0 bases, there was a span of 10 bases. The CDR3 contains 14 residues. The CDR3 spells CAISPGLSTDTQYF. DNA of the CDR3: TGTGCCATCAGCCCGGGACTTAGCACAGATACGCAGTATTTT.

J is TRBJ2-5 and V is TRBV30, with TRBD2 as a possible D gene (5 bases). The CDR3 is made up of 14 amino acids. Trimming cost V 1 base and J 5 bases, with 14 bases left between them. From germline, CDR1 is GTSNPN and CDR2 SVGIG (reference sequence). In DNA, the CDR3 is TGTGCCTGGAGTGATCCGGGGAGAACGGAGACCCAGTACTTC. This sequence encodes CAWSDPGRTETQYF.

The J gene is TRBJ2-1, the V gene TRBV5-8, with 14 bases lining up with TRBD2. Germline V lookup: CDR1 SGHTS, CDR2 YDEGEE. This CDR3 has 18 residues. Trimming cost V 0 bases and J 5 bases; bases outside gene matches: 7. CDR3 sequence (DNA): TGTGCCAGCAGCTTGGCGGGGACTAGCGGGGGCAACGACAATGAGCAGTTCTTC. Its protein is CASSLAGTSGGNDNEQFF. Complete variable domain (other parts from reference TRBV5-8 and TRBJ2-1): EAGVTQSPTHLIKTRGQQATLRCSPISGHTSVYWYQQALGLGLQFLLWYDEGEERNRGNFPPRFSGRQFPNYSSELNVNALELEDSALYLCASSLAGTSGGNDNEQFFGPGTRLTVL.

The table lists this clone with a few counts. The V and J genes are TRBV6-5 and TRBJ1-2; 7 bases align to TRBD1. From germline, CDR1 is MNHEY and CDR2 SVGAGI. Unmatched junction bases numbered 9, after V lost 6 bases and J lost 8 bases. The length of the CDR3 is 13 residues. CDR3 sequence reads: CASRGDSLEGYTF. CDR3 nucleotides: TGTGCCAGCAGGGGGGACAGCCTGGAGGGCTACACCTTC.